The 18 T cell receptor beta chains reported below all come from one sample, sequenced in a study of T cell changes during pregnancy in multiple sclerosis. Clones were read by immunoSEQ multiplex PCR, and TCRdb kept only the in-frame ones, dropping some. In the table there are tens of thousands of clones, 90% of which are singletons. The sample was peripheral blood, taken in the first trimester of pregnancy. These receptors all stem from a female donor in good health, enrolled as a control in a pregnancy study.

V usage is TRBV6-6 and J usage is TRBJ1-4, with TRBD1 matching 7 bases. V gave up 5 bases and J gave up 10 bases; unmatched junction bases: 10. CDR1 and CDR2 (germline): MNHNY, SVGAGI (reference sequence). The CDR3 is 14 amino acids. Here the CDR3 reads CASSQGGAFTKLFF. CDR3 sequence (DNA): TGTGCCAGCAGTCAAGGGGGCGCGTTCACAAAACTGTTTTTT.

The count of this clone is one. The gene calls are TRBV7-2 and TRBJ1-3; D is undetermined. CDR3 length: 14 amino acids. Trimming removed 1 base from V and 6 bases from J, with 10 bases in between. Germline V gene lookup returns CDR1 SGHTA and CDR2 FQGNSA. The CDR3 spells CASSLVAEANTIYF. The DNA for the CDR3 is TGTGCCAGCAGCTTAGTGGCAGAGGCAAACACCATATATTTT.

The rearrangement links TRBV28 to TRBJ1-1; 7 nucleotides match TRBD1. The CDR3 spans 16 residues. The trim removed 7 bases at V and 5 bases at J, leaving 16 bases unmatched. From germline, CDR1 is MDHEN and CDR2 SYDVKM. CDR3 sequence (DNA): TGTGCCAGCACCCCAGGGGGGTCGGGAGGGAAAACTGAAGCTTTCTTT. Protein sequence: CASTPGGSGGKTEAFF.

The rearrangement joins TRBV28 to TRBJ1-1; 9 nucleotides match TRBD1. Germline V lookup: CDR1 MDHEN, CDR2 SYDVKM. The CDR3 is 15 residues long. The V segment lost 6 bases and the J segment 3 bases; nucleotides outside the gene matches: 8. The CDR3 spells CASRVRTGADTEAFF. CDR3 in DNA: TGTGCCAGCAGGGTTAGGACAGGGGCGGACACTGAAGCTTTCTTT.

The chain carries TRBV4-3 and TRBJ1-2, with D maybe TRBD1 (6 bases). The CDR3 has 15 residues. V lost 1 base, J lost 4 bases, and 13 bases lay in between. CDR1 LGHNA and CDR2 YSLEER come from the germline V gene. The CDR3 region is CASSQVGQPLYGYTF. The CDR3 region has the DNA TGCGCCAGCAGCCAAGTAGGACAGCCACTCTATGGCTACACCTTC.

The genes are TRBV18 and TRBJ1-4; 7 nucleotides line up with TRBD1. Germline trimming cut 3 bases from V and 4 bases from J; bases unmatched to any gene: 8. The CDR3 spans 16 residues. Per the germline V gene, CDR1 is KGHSH and CDR2 is LQKENI. The CDR3 loop reads CASSPPSGTDNEKLFF. The DNA of the CDR3 is TGTGCCAGCTCACCTCCATCCGGGACAGATAATGAAAAACTGTTTTTT.

The rearrangement joins TRBV5-1 to TRBJ2-5, with 8 bases lining up with TRBD2. CDR3 size: 16 residues. Germline assignment: CDR1 SGHRS and CDR2 YFSETQ. V was pared by 3 bases and J by 5 bases, with 12 bases of the junction left unmatched. In DNA form, the CDR3 reads TGCGCCAGCAGCTCAGTATCGGGGGGGCCGGGGGAGACCCAGTACTTC. Residues: CASSSVSGGPGETQYF.

The gene calls are TRBV7-6 and TRBJ1-5, with a weak D call TRBD1 (5 bases). This CDR3 has 14 residues. The V and J ends lost 5 bases and 7 bases respectively, with 15 bases between them. Germline lookup yields CDR1 SGHVS and CDR2 FNYEAQ. The CDR3 is CASSSDTGVQPQHF. CDR3 DNA: TGTGCCAGCAGCAGCGACACGGGGGTGCAGCCCCAGCATTTT.

This chain links TRBV28 with TRBJ1-5; possibly TRBD1 for D (6 bases). CDR3 length: 13 amino acids. Trimming pared 2 bases from V and 7 bases from J, leaving 9 bases between. Germline V gene data show CDR1 as MDHEN and CDR2 as SYDVKM. For the CDR3, the DNA is TGTGCCAGCAGTTTAGGGGGCTTGCAGCCCCAGCATTTT. This encodes CASSLGGLQPQHF.

The chain couples TRBV10-3 to TRBJ2-5; 14 nucleotides match TRBD2. V lost 6 bases to trimming and J lost 1 base; unmatched junction nucleotides: 1. Germline values: CDR1 ENHRY, CDR2 SYGVKD. This CDR3 has 15 residues. The CDR3 sequence: CAISGLAGGQETQYF. CDR3 sequence (DNA): TGTGCCATCAGCGGACTAGCGGGGGGCCAAGAGACCCAGTACTTC.

The gene calls are TRBV18 and TRBJ2-1, with a possible D match to TRBD1 (6 bases). CDR1 is KGHSH and CDR2 is LQKENI in the germline V gene. The ends were cut back, 3 bases at V and 0 bases at J, with 12 bases in the middle. The CDR3 is made up of 16 amino acids. DNA of the CDR3: TGTGCCAGCTCACCCCCCACAGGGAGCTCCTACAATGAGCAGTTCTTC. Translating it yields CASSPPTGSSYNEQFF. Full variable domain (remainder filled in from reference TRBV18 and TRBJ2-1): NAGVMQNPRHLVRRRGQEARLRCSPMKGHSHVYWYRQLPEEGLKFMVYLQKENIIDESGMPKERFSAEFPKEGPSILRIQQVVRGDSAAYFCASSPPTGSSYNEQFFGPGTRLTVL.

The V and J genes are TRBV5-1 and TRBJ2-3; D may be TRBD2 (5 bases). CDR3 size: 16 residues. Germline V CDR1 and CDR2: SGHRS, YFSETQ. The ends were cut back, 4 bases at V and 1 base at J, with 16 bases in the middle. The CDR3 DNA reads TGCGCCAGCAGCCCCCAAGGAGTCGGGGGCACAGATACGCAGTATTTT. Translation gives CASSPQGVGGTDTQYF.

The chain is built from TRBV14 and TRBJ2-1, with TRBD1 as a possible D gene (5 bases). The V gene's germline CDR1 is SGHDN and CDR2 FVKESK. This CDR3 spans 18 amino acids. Trimming removed 1 base at V and 8 bases at J, with 24 bases between. The CDR3 DNA follows: TGTGCCAGCAGCCAAGTTCTGGGTAAGGGGCTTCAAGGCGATGAGCAGTTCTTC. Protein: CASSQVLGKGLQGDEQFF.

This clone has a handful of counts. A read error may account for a junction end that differs from germline. V gene TRBV10-2 combines with J gene TRBJ1-2; 8 positions agree with TRBD1. Looked up from germline, CDR1 is WSHSY and CDR2 is SAAADI. The CDR3 consists of 15 residues. The CDR3, as DNA: TGCGCCAGCAGCGAGTCAAGGACAGGGAACTATGGCTACACCTTC. This gives the protein CASSESRTGNYGYTF.

The V gene is TRBV27, the J gene TRBJ1-1; D might be TRBD1 (6 bases). Trimming left V 5 bases short and J 1 base short, with 8 bases between. Germline CDR1 is MNHEY and CDR2 is SMNVEV (reference sequence). The CDR3 loop spans 13 amino acids. In nucleotides, the CDR3 is TGTGCCAGCAGTAAACAGGGGAACACTGAAGCTTTCTTT. Its translation is CASSKQGNTEAFF.

The V and J genes are TRBV5-1 and TRBJ1-1; a possible D gene is TRBD1 (6 bases). Trimming took 0 bases from V and 5 from J, leaving 17 bases between them. Looked up from germline, CDR1 is SGHRS and CDR2 is YFSETQ. The CDR3 spans 16 residues. CDR3 in amino acids: CASSLDGGASATEAFF. The CDR3 DNA sequence: TGCGCCAGCAGCTTGGATGGGGGGGCATCTGCAACTGAAGCTTTCTTT.

The gene calls are TRBV29-1 and TRBJ2-7, with TRBD1 identical over 8 bases. CDR3 length: 14 residues. Trimming took 5 bases from V and 5 from J; bases not matched to a gene: 11. Germline V gives CDR1 SQVTM, CDR2 ANQGSEA. The CDR3 here is CSVLLQGGVDEQYF. For the CDR3, the DNA is TGCAGCGTTCTTCTACAGGGGGGAGTCGACGAGCAGTACTTC.

The chain joins TRBV5-6 to TRBJ2-1; 9 bases agree with TRBD1. CDR1 SGHDT and CDR2 YYEEEE come from the germline V gene. The CDR3 covers 16 residues. After removal of 4 bases from V and 8 bases from J, the junction contained 13 bases not matched to a gene. The CDR3 sequence: CASSRQGTGLPDEQFF. The CDR3 DNA reads as TGTGCCAGCAGCCGACAGGGGACAGGGTTGCCGGATGAGCAGTTCTTC.